The clone carrying this TCR beta chain turned up a few times. The data are from a study of T cell responses to AZD1222 COVID-19 vaccine. Here immunoSEQ multiplex PCR was the method, and the copy in TCRdb shows in-frame clones only, minus some. The sample yields tens of thousands of clones, less than 90% seen once. CDR3 size: 13 residues. Trimming cost V 2 bases and J 1 base, with 6 bases left between them. The source was peripheral blood, collected on day 0 of AZD1222 vaccination. This TCR derives from an adult in good health. The chain couples TRBV12-3 or TRBV12-4 to TRBJ2-7; no clear D. CDR3 protein: CASSLRSSYEQYF. DNA for the CDR3: TGTGCCAGCAGTTTAAGGTCTTCCTACGAGCAGTACTTC.